These 20 T cell receptor beta chains share one sample of origin, sequenced in a study of T cell changes during pregnancy in multiple sclerosis. Some clones are missing from TCRdb's copy, which holds only in-frame ones; the method was immunoSEQ multiplex PCR. The data show 80,000 to 95,000 clones, 90% to 95% seen once. Sequences were derived from peripheral blood, sampled in the second trimester of pregnancy. The receptors were gathered from a female donor with multiple sclerosis, enrolled in a pregnancy study.

This clone appeared a few times. The rearrangement joins TRBV9 to TRBJ1-1; D is uncertain. The CDR3 is 15 residues long. Trimming removed 1 base from V and 4 bases from J, with 14 bases in between. Germline assignment: CDR1 SGDLS and CDR2 YYNGEE. CDR3 in amino acids: CASSVTSDAATEAFF. The DNA for the CDR3 is TGTGCCAGCAGCGTAACTAGTGACGCCGCCACTGAAGCTTTCTTT.

The chain is built from TRBV5-1 and TRBJ2-7; TRBD1 matches 9 bases. Germline assignment: CDR1 SGHRS and CDR2 YFSETQ. This CDR3 has 15 residues. V lost 4 bases to trimming and J lost 0 bases; unmatched junction nucleotides: 5. This CDR3 reads CASSRGTGLSYEQYF. CDR3 nucleotide sequence: TGCGCCAGCAGCCGAGGGACAGGGCTCTCCTACGAGCAGTACTTC.

The gene calls are TRBV15 and TRBJ2-6, with a possible D match to TRBD1 (6 bases). Germline CDR1 and CDR2: LNHNV and YYDKDF (reference sequence). The CDR3 has 15 amino acids. The ends were cut back, 5 bases at V and 1 base at J, with 9 bases in the middle. For the CDR3, the DNA is TGTGCCACCAGCGAAGGGGGTTCTGGGGCCAACGTCCTGACTTTC. Its protein is CATSEGGSGANVLTF.

This clone was seen only a few times. This sequence joins TRBV11-2 and TRBJ2-7; TRBD2 aligns across 9 bases. Germline values: CDR1 SGHAT, CDR2 FQNNGV. The CDR3 contains 13 residues. After removal of 6 bases from V and 7 bases from J, the junction contained 7 bases not matched to a gene. CDR3 DNA sequence: TGTGCCAGCAGACTAGCGGGTACACGGGAGCAGTACTTC. The encoded protein is CASRLAGTREQYF.

This chain links TRBV6-1 with TRBJ1-5; D remains ambiguous. Germline CDR1 reads MNHNS; CDR2 reads SASEGT. The CDR3 totals 15 residues. With 6 bases removed from V and 4 bases from J, the gap between germline ends came to 16 bases. CDR3 DNA sequence: TGTGCCAGCAGCGATTTGATCGGAGGGAATCAGCCCCAGCATTTT. This codes for CASSDLIGGNQPQHF.

The V and J genes are TRBV6-4 and TRBJ2-3, with 9 bases lining up with TRBD2. In germline, CDR1 is MRHNA, CDR2 SNTAGT. The V gene end was trimmed by 5 bases and the J gene end by 2 bases; junction bases not matched to a gene: 5. The CDR3 contains 15 residues. The CDR3 sequence: CASSQQRGDTDTQYF. In DNA, the CDR3 is TGTGCCAGCAGTCAACAGCGGGGGGACACAGATACGCAGTATTTT.

Note on this clone: This CDR3 is also generated by other DNA sequences in the sample. The V gene is TRBV11-3, the J gene TRBJ2-1; D unresolved. The CDR3 contains 13 residues. V gave up 2 bases and J gave up 3 bases, with 5 bases separating them. Germline-derived CDR1 and CDR2 are SGHNT and YENEEA. As DNA, the CDR3 is TGTGCCAGCAGCTTACGAGGCTACAATGAGCAGTTCTTC. As protein: CASSLRGYNEQFF.

This chain uses TRBV5-6 with TRBJ2-1; 8 bases line up with TRBD2. The CDR3 runs 18 residues. CDR1 is SGHDT and CDR2 is YYEEEE in the germline V gene. V lost 4 bases, J lost 0 bases, and 12 bases stayed unmatched. CDR3 loop: CASSPGTRSRSSYNEQFF. The CDR3 DNA sequence: TGTGCCAGCAGCCCAGGGACTAGAAGTCGTAGCTCCTACAATGAGCAGTTCTTC.

This clone was seen once. The rearrangement links TRBV4-1 to TRBJ2-1; 9 nucleotides line up with TRBD2. Germline loops: CDR1 MGHRA, CDR2 YSYEKL. CDR3 length: 16 amino acids. The J segment lost 8 bases and the V segment lost 1 base, leaving 9 bases of the junction unmatched. CDR3 DNA: TGCGCCAGCAGCCAAGGGCATAGCGGGAGAGTCTATGAGCAGTTCTTC. The encoded protein is CASSQGHSGRVYEQFF.

The gene calls are TRBV6-1 and TRBJ2-3; 11 nucleotides match TRBD1. The V segment lost 6 bases and the J segment 4 bases; nucleotides outside the gene matches: 3. The germline CDR1 and CDR2 sequences are MNHNS and SASEGT. CDR3 length: 14 amino acids. The DNA for the CDR3 is TGTGCCAGCAGGGACAGGGGGCAGGCAGATACGCAGTATTTT. This sequence encodes CASRDRGQADTQYF.

CDR3 loop: CASRGDSYEKLFF. CDR3 DNA: TGTGCCAGCAGAGGGGACAGCTATGAAAAACTGTTTTTT. The chain combines TRBV28 with TRBJ1-4; 7 bases are shared with TRBD1. Germline V gene sequence: CDR1 MDHEN, CDR2 SYDVKM. This CDR3 region has 13 residues. The V segment lost 6 bases and the J segment 6 bases; nucleotides outside the gene matches: 4.

This clone was recorded only once. The rearrangement uses TRBV27 and TRBJ2-1; 7 positions agree with TRBD1. CDR3 size: 15 residues. Germline V gene data show CDR1 as MNHEY and CDR2 as SMNVEV (reference sequence). The V and J ends lost 1 base and 2 bases, in that order; junction bases with no gene match: 2. The CDR3 nucleotides read TGTGCCAGCAGTTTATTCAGGGGGACCTACAATGAGCAGTTCTTC. It yields the protein CASSLFRGTYNEQFF.

In this sample, this clone turned up once. The CDR3: CASSPGQTSGELFF. The DNA for the CDR3 is TGCGCCAGCAGCCCCGGACAGACGTCCGGGGAGCTGTTTTTT. This chain connects TRBV5-1 to TRBJ2-2; tentative D call: TRBD1 (6 bases). CDR3 size: 14 residues. V lost 4 bases to trimming and J lost 6 bases, with 13 bases between them. In germline, CDR1 is SGHRS, CDR2 YFSETQ.

The chain uses TRBV11-2 and TRBJ2-1; D perhaps matches TRBD1 (5 bases). The germline gives CDR1 SGHAT, CDR2 FQNNGV. V dropped 2 bases and J dropped 6 bases, with 14 bases sitting between them. This CDR3 region has 15 residues. The CDR3 nucleotides read TGTGCCAGCAGCTTATTCCAGGGTGAGAGCAATGAGCAGTTCTTC. Its protein product is CASSLFQGESNEQFF. Drawing the rest from reference TRBV11-2 and TRBJ2-1, the complete variable domain is EAGVAQSPRYKIIEKRQSVAFWCNPISGHATLYWYQQILGQGPKLLIQFQNNGVVDDSQLPKDRFSAERLKGVDSTLKIQPAKLEDSAVYLCASSLFQGESNEQFFGPGTRLTVL.

The chain combines TRBV2 with TRBJ1-1, with D unresolved. This CDR3 is built from 13 residues. Germline V gives CDR1 SNHLY, CDR2 FYNNEI. The germline V and J ends were trimmed by 2 bases and 1 base, with 5 bases remaining between them. In DNA, the CDR3 is TGTGCCAGCAGTGAACTCCCGAACACTGAAGCTTTCTTT. This encodes CASSELPNTEAFF.

The chain recombines TRBV7-7 with TRBJ2-7; D ambiguous. V lost 3 bases and J lost 1, with 7 bases in between. Germline V gives CDR1 SSHAT, CDR2 FNYEAQ (reference sequence). The CDR3 consists of 13 residues. CDR3 in amino acids: CASSFEASYEQYF. The CDR3, as DNA: TGTGCCAGCAGCTTCGAGGCTTCCTACGAGCAGTACTTC.

V is TRBV4-1 and J is TRBJ2-3; 7 nucleotides line up with TRBD2. Germline CDR1 is MGHRA and CDR2 is YSYEKL. The CDR3 totals 15 residues. V shed 5 bases and J 4 bases; nucleotides not matched to a gene: 9. The CDR3 DNA reads TGCGCCAGCAGCACTATGGCTAGCGGAGCAGATACGCAGTATTTT. Translated: CASSTMASGADTQYF.

V and J are TRBV2 and TRBJ2-5; 10 positions match TRBD2. Per the germline V gene, CDR1 is SNHLY and CDR2 is FYNNEI. This CDR3 has 16 amino acids. The V segment lost 2 bases and the J segment 5 bases; nucleotides outside the gene matches: 8. The CDR3 sequence: CASSEILAGADETQYF. CDR3 DNA sequence: TGTGCCAGCAGTGAAATCCTAGCGGGAGCGGACGAGACCCAGTACTTC.

This clone was observed once. The chain links TRBV4-2 to TRBJ2-7; possible D gene TRBD1, 6 bases. The V gene's germline CDR1 is LGHNA and CDR2 YNFKEQ. Trimming pared 1 base from V and 4 bases from J, leaving 14 bases between. The CDR3 is 15 residues long. The CDR3 protein is CASSQGGTPLYEQYF. The CDR3 DNA follows: TGTGCCAGCAGCCAAGGGGGGACACCCCTATACGAGCAGTACTTC.

The rearrangement uses TRBV5-6 and TRBJ2-4; D call uncertain. Trimming shortened V by 4 bases and J by 6 bases, and 11 bases separated the two germline ends. The length of the CDR3 is 13 residues. CDR1 and CDR2 (germline): SGHDT, YYEEEE. This CDR3 is CASSPTPRNIQYF. CDR3 nucleotides: TGTGCCAGCAGCCCCACTCCGAGAAACATTCAGTACTTC.